These T cell receptor beta chains were read from a single sample in a study of graft-versus-host responses after intestinal transplantation. Assay: immunoSEQ multiplex PCR; the TCRdb copy retains only in-frame clones and omits some. The sample includes about 96,000 clones, roughly 89% of them seen just once. These receptors' targets are unknown. Specimen: unstimulated CD4+ T cells sorted from spleen or lymph node cells, collected before intestinal transplant. The receptors derive from a human donor who received an intestinal transplant. The CDR3 runs from the conserved cysteine through the conserved F or W. Each record gives: J gene, V gene, D gene, clone size, CDR3 protein, CDR3 DNA. A D gene is named only where the DNA matches it firmly. Expanded clones get a size class; other rows say once, few or many, or leave the size out.

>TRBJ2-2|TRBV7-6|-|once
CASSLASNTGELFF
TGTGCCAGCAGCTTAGCGTCGAACACCGGGGAGCTGTTTTTT
>TRBJ2-1|TRBV28|TRBD2|once
CASSLGTSGSFYNEQFF
TGTGCCAGCAGTTTGGGGACTAGCGGGAGTTTTTACAATGAGCAGTTCTTC
>TRBJ2-5|TRBV4-1|-|-
CASSQDVKTQYF
TGCGCCAGCAGCCAAGATGTAAAGACCCAGTACTTC
>TRBJ2-2|TRBV9|TRBD2|-
CASSVIAGGVTGELFF
TGTGCCAGCAGCGTTATAGCGGGAGGGGTCACCGGGGAGCTGTTTTTT
>TRBJ2-1|TRBV30|TRBD2|-
CAWSRQGGRVERHEQFF
TGTGCCTGGAGTCGGCAGGGCGGGAGGGTCGAGCGTCATGAGCAGTTCTTC
>TRBJ1-1|TRBV11-2|-|once
CASSFRGTEAFF
TGTGCCAGCAGCTTTCGGGGTACTGAAGCTTTCTTT
>TRBJ2-7|TRBV7-8|TRBD1|-
CASSPMTGYGYEQYF
TGTGCCAGCAGCCCGATGACAGGGTACGGCTACGAGCAGTACTTC
>TRBJ2-7|TRBV19|-|-
CATSGPVGMEQYF
TGTGCCACCTCGGGGCCCGTTGGGATGGAGCAGTACTTC
>TRBJ2-7|TRBV20-1|-|-
CSVKGWYEQYF
TGCAGTGTTAAGGGCTGGTACGAGCAGTACTTC
>TRBJ2-6|TRBV4-2|TRBD1|-
CASSQPSRGLGTVIRTGANVLTF
TGTGCCAGCAGCCAGCCAAGCAGGGGGCTAGGGACGGTGATCCGGACTGGGGCCAACGTCCTGACTTTC
>TRBJ1-4|TRBV12-5|-|-
CASGPYPLRGSSEKLFF
TGTGCTAGTGGTCCGTACCCTTTGCGGGGGTCCAGTGAAAAACTGTTTTTT
>TRBJ1-2|TRBV27|-|-
CASSPQGYGYTF
TGTGCCAGCAGTCCGCAGGGCTATGGCTACACCTTC
>TRBJ2-2|TRBV11-2|-|few
CASSSYASATGELFF
TGTGCCAGCAGCTCCTATGCATCGGCCACCGGGGAGCTGTTTTTT
>TRBJ2-3|TRBV5-1|-|-
CASRGADTQYF
TGCGCCAGCAGAGGGGCAGATACGCAGTATTTT
>TRBJ2-3|TRBV5-1|TRBD2|once
CASSFPYNVVAGGPDTQYF
TGCGCCAGCAGCTTCCCTTATAACGTCGTAGCGGGAGGGCCGGATACGCAGTATTTT
>TRBJ2-7|TRBV10-3|-|-
CAIRIGGGSYEQYF
TGTGCCATCAGGATTGGGGGAGGCTCCTACGAGCAGTACTTC
>TRBJ2-1|TRBV2|TRBD2|once
CASSEGTSGRANEQFF
TGTGCCAGCAGTGAGGGAACTAGCGGGAGGGCTAATGAGCAGTTCTTC
>TRBJ1-1|TRBV5-1|TRBD1|-
CASSRGQGYTEAFF
TGCGCCAGCAGCAGGGGACAGGGATACACTGAAGCTTTCTTT
>TRBJ2-3|TRBV6-1|-|-
CASSEIVTDTQYF
TGTGCCAGCAGTGAAATAGTTACAGATACGCAGTATTTT
>TRBJ2-2|TRBV5-4|TRBD1|-
CAMTGQPGGELFF
TGTGCCATGACGGGACAGCCTGGCGGGGAGCTGTTTTTT
>TRBJ2-7|TRBV5-1|-|-
CASSLAGGQGSWNF
TGCGCCAGCAGCTTGGCCGGGGGGCAGGGAAGTTGGAACTTC
>TRBJ1-2|TRBV30|-|-
CAWSGAGVYGYTF
TGTGCCTGGAGTGGGGCAGGGGTCTATGGCTACACCTTC
>TRBJ2-7|TRBV7-8|TRBD2|-
CASSPGGDRAYEQYF
TGTGCCAGCAGCCCGGGGGGTGACAGAGCCTACGAGCAGTACTTC
>TRBJ2-5|TRBV20-1|-|-
CSAPRGETQYF
TGCAGTGCTCCCCGCGGGGAGACCCAGTACTTC
>TRBJ1-2|TRBV30|TRBD1|-
CAFLRGDYGYTF
TGTGCTTTTCTCAGGGGGGACTATGGCTACACCTTC
>TRBJ2-1|TRBV6-1|-|-
CASSERLEVPYNEQFF
TGTGCCAGCAGCGAACGGCTGGAAGTTCCCTACAATGAGCAGTTCTTC
>TRBJ1-2|TRBV4-1|-|-
CASSQEWTAGYTF
TGCGCCAGCAGCCAAGAATGGACAGCGGGCTACACCTTC
>TRBJ2-3|TRBV10-3|TRBD1|-
CAARPGQGTDTQYF
TGTGCCGCTCGGCCGGGACAGGGAACCGATACGCAGTATTTT
>TRBJ1-1|TRBV6-5|TRBD1|-
CASHRGRTEAFF
TGTGCCAGCCACAGGGGGCGAACTGAAGCTTTCTTT